These T cell receptor beta chains were read from a single sample in a study of T cell repertoires in cytomegalovirus infection. These receptors are not linked to any known antigen. TCRdb reanalysed the reads using MiXCR and keeps one entry per CDR3 protein. Of roughly 180,000 distinct CDR3 sequences in the sample, about a fifth were seen once. The sequencing used CD8+ T cells from cultured PBMCs, collected from culture after CMV antigen stimulation. The receptors here all came from a human donor in good health (CMV status not recorded). Some clones in this sample may be carry-over from other donors' samples. Both conserved end residues are part of each CDR3. A D gene is named only where the DNA matches it firmly. Clone size is not always given. Where it is, it says once, few, many or a class for expanded clones.

TRBJ2-7 few TRBD2 TRBV7-2 TGTGCCAGCAGCTTTAGCGGGGGGGAACTCTACGAGCAGTACTTC CASSFSGGELYEQYF
TRBJ2-7 . . TRBV7-8 TGTGCCAGCAACGTGGGGGGAAACGAGCAGTACTTC CASNVGGNEQYF
TRBJ2-5 . . TRBV12-3/TRBV12-4 TGTGCCAGCAGTTTAGAGGGGGGAACCGAGACCCAGTACTTC CASSLEGGTETQYF
TRBJ2-1 few . TRBV5-6 TGTGCCAGCAGCCCGACAGACCTATACAATGAGCAGTTCTTC CASSPTDLYNEQFF
TRBJ1-1 few . TRBV7-8 TGTGCCAGCAGCCCGAGGGGGGGGAACACTGAAGCTTTCTTT CASSPRGGNTEAFF
TRBJ2-5 few . TRBV6-5 TGTGCCAGCAGATCCACGTTATCGACCTATGGGGGCCCCAAAGAGACCCAGTACTTC CASRSTLSTYGGPKETQYF
TRBJ1-2 few . TRBV4-1 TGCGCCAGCAGCCAAGAGGTCAGAGGGTATGGCTACACCTTC CASSQEVRGYGYTF
TRBJ2-5 few TRBD2 TRBV7-8 TGTGCCAGCAGCTCCGAACTAGCGGGGGGGCAAGAGACCCAGTACTTC CASSSELAGGQETQYF
TRBJ2-2 . TRBD2 TRBV10-3 TGTGCCATCCCCAAAGGTAGCGGGGCCTCCAACACCGGGGAGCTGTTTTTT CAIPKGSGASNTGELFF
TRBJ1-5 . . TRBV4-1 TGCGCCAGCAGCCAAGTGGAAGTGGATCAGCCCCAGCATTTT CASSQVEVDQPQHF
TRBJ2-7 medium-sized . TRBV11-2 TGTGCCAGCAGCTTAGCCTACGAGCAGTACTTC CASSLAYEQYF
TRBJ2-1 . . TRBV7-9 TGTGCCAGCAGCTTAGGGGGGCAGGGGAATGAGCAGTTCTTC CASSLGGQGNEQFF
TRBJ1-5 few . TRBV27 TGTGCCAGCATGGGAACACAGGGAGGGGATCAGCCCCAGCATTTT CASMGTQGGDQPQHF
TRBJ1-5 . TRBD1 TRBV28 TGTGCCAGCAGTTTATTGACAGGGGTTCAGCCCCAGCATTTT CASSLLTGVQPQHF
TRBJ2-1 . TRBD2 TRBV20-1 TGCAGTGCGGCGATTAGCGGGGCTTACTACAATGAGCAGTTCTTC CSAAISGAYYNEQFF
TRBJ1-1 many . TRBV6-2/TRBV6-3 TGTGCCAGCATCCTTCCCGGGGCCAGGAACACTGAAGCTTTCTTT CASILPGARNTEAFF
TRBJ1-2 few . TRBV10-3 TGTGCCATCAGTGAGGGGGACGGCTGGGTACTAGGCTACACCTTC CAISEGDGWVLGYTF
TRBJ2-7 . TRBD1 TRBV15 TGTGCCACCAGCAGCGAGACAGGGCCCTACGAGCAGTACTTC CATSSETGPYEQYF
TRBJ1-1 few . TRBV5-6 TGTGCCAGCAGCCCGACCCCCCTGAACACTGAAGCTTTCTTT CASSPTPLNTEAFF
TRBJ2-7 few . TRBV6-1 TGTGCCAGCAGTGAAGCGTGGGCGGTATACGAGCAGTACTTC CASSEAWAVYEQYF
TRBJ2-1 . . TRBV27 TGTGCCAGCAGTTCCCAGGACATTTACAATGAGCAGTTCTTC CASSSQDIYNEQFF
TRBJ2-7 few . TRBV7-9 TGTGCCAGCAGCCCCAAATGGGGCCCATCCTACGAGCAGTACTTC CASSPKWGPSYEQYF
TRBJ1-5 few . TRBV7-6 TGTGCCAGCAGCTTAGATCCAGCCCCCGGCAATCAGCCCCAGCATTTT CASSLDPAPGNQPQHF